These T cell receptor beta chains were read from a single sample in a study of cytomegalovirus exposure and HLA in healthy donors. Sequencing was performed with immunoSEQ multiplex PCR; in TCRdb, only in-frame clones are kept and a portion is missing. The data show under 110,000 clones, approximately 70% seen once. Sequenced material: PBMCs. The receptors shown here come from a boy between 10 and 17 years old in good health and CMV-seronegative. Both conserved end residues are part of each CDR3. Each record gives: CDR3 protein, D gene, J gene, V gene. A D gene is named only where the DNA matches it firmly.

CDR3: CASSAGENTEAFF; D: -; J: TRBJ1-1; V: TRBV6-4
CDR3: CASSIGLIRGEKLFF; D: -; J: TRBJ1-4; V: TRBV5-1
CDR3: CASSDLGSSGNTIYF; D: -; J: TRBJ1-3; V: TRBV25-1
CDR3: CASSVGGTDFYEQYF; D: TRBD1; J: TRBJ2-7; V: TRBV9
CDR3: CASSFPDRLYEQYF; D: TRBD1; J: TRBJ2-7; V: TRBV7-9
CDR3: CACSGTVYNEQFF; D: -; J: TRBJ2-1; V: TRBV30
CDR3: CASSASEDKLLNTEAFF; D: -; J: TRBJ1-1; V: TRBV25-1
CDR3: CASSPLGTSGPTYEQYF; D: TRBD2; J: TRBJ2-7; V: TRBV18
CDR3: CASSLLAGGSYKNIQYF; D: TRBD2; J: TRBJ2-4; V: TRBV7-8
CDR3: CASSVGRGSIETQYF; D: -; J: TRBJ2-5; V: TRBV9
CDR3: CASSSYSGGNEQFF; D: -; J: TRBJ2-1; V: TRBV28
CDR3: CASSHWTSDHYNEQFF; D: TRBD2; J: TRBJ2-1; V: TRBV4-3
CDR3: CASSFGQNYGYTF; D: -; J: TRBJ1-2; V: TRBV7-3
CDR3: CASSIQGGERSAFF; D: -; J: TRBJ1-1; V: TRBV28
CDR3: CASSPLGLAGTTDTQYF; D: TRBD2; J: TRBJ2-3; V: TRBV18
CDR3: CASSYPYTGRGNEQYF; D: -; J: TRBJ2-7; V: TRBV6-7
CDR3: CASSLIPGTRDEQYF; D: TRBD2; J: TRBJ2-7; V: TRBV11-2
CDR3: CASSLTGTGNTEAFF; D: TRBD1; J: TRBJ1-1; V: TRBV7-3